This TCR beta chain was profiled in a study of cytomegalovirus exposure and HLA in healthy donors. Looking at the study overall: In a later analysis, it was reported that the 110 or so validation repertoires had been produced on the same platform as the 670 or so repertoires belonging to the first cohort. Study-level points and caveats: Subsequent analysis showed first-cohort TCR clusters tending to co-occur in 120 validation repertoires. The classifier reportedly diagnosed cytomegalovirus status with high specificity and sensitivity.

Germline V lookup: CDR1 LNHNV, CDR2 YYDKDF (reference sequence). The CDR3 runs to 13 residues. With V trimmed by 3 bases and J by 7 bases, 5 bases remained unmatched. This clone was seen more than once but under ten times. Its antigen is undetermined. Produced via immunoSEQ multiplex PCR; TCRdb's table is partial and in-frame only. The table lists around 120,000 clones, roughly 83% of them singletons. The receptor was derived from a man aged 18 to 35 in good health and CMV-seronegative. The sample was PBMCs. The chain uses TRBV15 and TRBJ1-2; 7 bases match TRBD1. The CDR3 spells CATSRIQGSGYTF. DNA of the CDR3: TGTGCCACCAGCAGGATACAGGGGTCTGGCTACACCTTC.